This is a list of T cell receptor beta chains from one sample in a study of cytomegalovirus exposure and HLA in healthy donors. The assay was immunoSEQ multiplex PCR, and TCRdb's table has in-frame clones only and misses some. In the table there are roughly 190,000 clones, around 62% of which are singletons. Sequencing used PBMCs. The origin of the receptors is a man aged 35 to 55 in good health and CMV-seronegative. Both conserved end residues are part of each CDR3. The D gene is left open where the match is weak. A row's size may be missing; if present it is once, few, many or a size class.

j_call: TRBJ2-7; clone_size: -; v_call: TRBV4-2; d_call: TRBD2; cdr3_aa: CASSHTSGGIYEQYF; cdr3_nt: TGTGCCAGCAGCCATACTAGCGGGGGCATATACGAGCAGTACTTC
j_call: TRBJ1-1; clone_size: -; v_call: TRBV30; d_call: -; cdr3_aa: CAWSVRGSWTMNTEAFF; cdr3_nt: TGTGCCTGGAGTGTACGGGGAAGTTGGACCATGAACACTGAAGCTTTCTTT
j_call: TRBJ2-1; clone_size: -; v_call: TRBV7-2; d_call: -; cdr3_aa: CASSLAGGRYEQFF; cdr3_nt: TGTGCCAGCAGCTTAGCGGGGGGGCGGTATGAGCAGTTCTTC
j_call: TRBJ2-1; clone_size: once; v_call: TRBV10-2; d_call: -; cdr3_aa: CASRAHNEQFF; cdr3_nt: TGCGCCAGCAGGGCTCACAATGAGCAGTTCTTC
j_call: TRBJ2-3; clone_size: once; v_call: TRBV7-2; d_call: -; cdr3_aa: CASSLLRRGTSTDTQYF; cdr3_nt: TGTGCCAGCAGCTTATTAAGGCGGGGTACTAGCACAGATACGCAGTATTTT
j_call: TRBJ1-1; clone_size: -; v_call: TRBV6-5; d_call: -; cdr3_aa: CASSDQGNTEAFF; cdr3_nt: TGTGCCAGCAGTGACCAGGGGAACACTGAAGCTTTCTTT
j_call: TRBJ1-1; clone_size: -; v_call: TRBV5-6; d_call: -; cdr3_aa: CASSEKISNLATEAFF; cdr3_nt: TGTGCCAGCAGCGAAAAGATCTCAAACCTAGCCACTGAAGCTTTCTTT
j_call: TRBJ1-2; clone_size: few; v_call: TRBV21-1; d_call: -; cdr3_aa: CASSKGPETELYNYGYTF; cdr3_nt: TGTGCCAGCAGCAAAGGCCCAGAGACAGAGCTTTATAACTATGGCTACACCTTC
j_call: TRBJ2-3; clone_size: -; v_call: TRBV21-1; d_call: -; cdr3_aa: CASSKGSSGLSSTDTQYF; cdr3_nt: TGTGCCAGCTCCAAGGGGAGTAGCGGCCTTTCTAGCACAGATACGCAGTATTTT
j_call: TRBJ2-1; clone_size: -; v_call: TRBV11-2; d_call: -; cdr3_aa: CASSTQGPEQFF; cdr3_nt: TGTGCCAGCAGCACTCAGGGTCCTGAGCAGTTCTTC
j_call: TRBJ1-6; clone_size: -; v_call: TRBV6-6; d_call: TRBD1; cdr3_aa: CASKDRGDGRNSPLHF; cdr3_nt: TGTGCCAGCAAAGACAGGGGGGACGGACGAAACTCACCCCTCCACTTT
j_call: TRBJ2-7; clone_size: -; v_call: TRBV6-1; d_call: TRBD1; cdr3_aa: CATTQDRLTAYEQYF; cdr3_nt: TGTGCCACGACACAGGACAGGCTCACCGCCTACGAGCAGTACTTC
j_call: TRBJ2-7; clone_size: -; v_call: TRBV7-2; d_call: TRBD1; cdr3_aa: CASSLDSRGRNYEQYF; cdr3_nt: TGTGCCAGCAGCTTAGACTCCAGGGGGAGAAACTACGAGCAGTACTTC
j_call: TRBJ2-3; clone_size: few; v_call: TRBV5-4; d_call: TRBD2; cdr3_aa: CASSRAGTTTDTQYF; cdr3_nt: TGTGCCAGCAGCCGGGCCGGGACTACCACAGATACGCAGTATTTT
j_call: TRBJ2-1; clone_size: -; v_call: TRBV30; d_call: TRBD2; cdr3_aa: CASRGGRRNEQFF; cdr3_nt: TGTGCCAGCCGGGGGGGGCGGAGAAATGAGCAGTTCTTC
j_call: TRBJ2-7; clone_size: -; v_call: TRBV5-1; d_call: -; cdr3_aa: CASSLGSGSYEQYF; cdr3_nt: TGCGCCAGCAGCTTGGGGTCGGGGAGCTACGAGCAGTACTTC
j_call: TRBJ1-1; clone_size: -; v_call: TRBV5-1; d_call: -; cdr3_aa: CASSWGPVNTEAFF; cdr3_nt: TGCGCCAGCAGCTGGGGGCCTGTTAACACTGAAGCTTTCTTT
j_call: TRBJ2-7; clone_size: -; v_call: TRBV18; d_call: TRBD1; cdr3_aa: CASRNTGGNEQYF; cdr3_nt: TGTGCCAGCAGAAATACAGGGGGAAACGAGCAGTACTTC
j_call: TRBJ1-1; clone_size: -; v_call: TRBV7-9; d_call: -; cdr3_aa: CASTGLMNTEAFF; cdr3_nt: TGTGCCAGCACGGGACTGATGAACACTGAAGCTTTCTTT
j_call: TRBJ1-2; clone_size: -; v_call: TRBV5-1; d_call: TRBD1; cdr3_aa: CASSLAGTGWAENGYTF; cdr3_nt: TGCGCCAGCAGCTTGGCCGGGACAGGGTGGGCAGAGAATGGCTACACCTTC
j_call: TRBJ1-1; clone_size: few; v_call: TRBV27; d_call: -; cdr3_aa: CASSLRWSGGQAFF; cdr3_nt: TGTGCCAGCAGTTTAAGATGGAGTGGAGGGCAGGCTTTCTTT
j_call: TRBJ2-7; clone_size: few; v_call: TRBV5-8; d_call: TRBD1; cdr3_aa: CASSLATGVKYF; cdr3_nt: TGTGCCAGCAGCTTGGCCACAGGGGTGAAGTACTTC
j_call: TRBJ2-2; clone_size: -; v_call: TRBV25-1; d_call: TRBD1; cdr3_aa: CASSEDRGASGELFF; cdr3_nt: TGTGCCAGCAGTGAGGACAGGGGTGCTTCCGGGGAGCTGTTTTTT
j_call: TRBJ1-1; clone_size: few; v_call: TRBV27; d_call: -; cdr3_aa: CASSSLGLPYPEAFF; cdr3_nt: TGTGCCAGCAGTTCCTTGGGCCTACCTTATCCGGAAGCTTTCTTT
j_call: TRBJ2-6; clone_size: -; v_call: TRBV30; d_call: -; cdr3_aa: CAWSRGSGANVLTF; cdr3_nt: TGTGCCTGGAGTCGGGGGTCCGGGGCCAACGTCCTGACTTTC
j_call: TRBJ2-3; clone_size: -; v_call: TRBV14; d_call: TRBD2; cdr3_aa: CASSSVTGTSVTDTQYF; cdr3_nt: TGTGCCAGCAGCTCTGTAACCGGGACTAGCGTGACAGATACGCAGTATTTT
j_call: TRBJ2-5; clone_size: -; v_call: TRBV7-9; d_call: TRBD1; cdr3_aa: CASSFMGQGAGRQETQYF; cdr3_nt: TGTGCCAGCAGCTTTATGGGACAGGGGGCGGGAAGACAAGAGACCCAGTACTTC
j_call: TRBJ2-3; clone_size: -; v_call: TRBV5-6; d_call: TRBD1; cdr3_aa: CASSFSDRGLTDTQYF; cdr3_nt: TGTGCCAGCAGCTTCTCCGACAGGGGGCTGACAGATACGCAGTATTTT